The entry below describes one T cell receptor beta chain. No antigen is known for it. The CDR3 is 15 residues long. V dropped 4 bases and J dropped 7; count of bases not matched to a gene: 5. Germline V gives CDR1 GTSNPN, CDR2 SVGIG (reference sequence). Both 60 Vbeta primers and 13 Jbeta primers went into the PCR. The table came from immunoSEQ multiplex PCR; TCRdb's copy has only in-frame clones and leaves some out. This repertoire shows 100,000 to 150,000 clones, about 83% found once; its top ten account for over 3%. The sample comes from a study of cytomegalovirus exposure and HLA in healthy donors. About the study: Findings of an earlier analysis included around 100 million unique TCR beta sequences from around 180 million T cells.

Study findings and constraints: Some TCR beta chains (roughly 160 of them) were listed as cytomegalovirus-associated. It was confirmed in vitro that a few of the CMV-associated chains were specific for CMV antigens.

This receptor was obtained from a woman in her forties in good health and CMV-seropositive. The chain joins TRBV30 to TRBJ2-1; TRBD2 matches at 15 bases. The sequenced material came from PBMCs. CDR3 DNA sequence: TGTGCCTGGACGGTGGGGACTAGCGGGAGGAATGAGCAGTTCTTC. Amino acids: CAWTVGTSGRNEQFF. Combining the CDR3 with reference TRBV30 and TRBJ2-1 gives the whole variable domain SQTIHQWPATLVQPVGSPLSLECTVEGTSNPNLYWYRQAAGRGLQLLFYSVGIGQISSEVPQNLSASRPQDRQFILSSKKLLLSDSGFYLCAWTVGTSGRNEQFFGPGTRLTVL.